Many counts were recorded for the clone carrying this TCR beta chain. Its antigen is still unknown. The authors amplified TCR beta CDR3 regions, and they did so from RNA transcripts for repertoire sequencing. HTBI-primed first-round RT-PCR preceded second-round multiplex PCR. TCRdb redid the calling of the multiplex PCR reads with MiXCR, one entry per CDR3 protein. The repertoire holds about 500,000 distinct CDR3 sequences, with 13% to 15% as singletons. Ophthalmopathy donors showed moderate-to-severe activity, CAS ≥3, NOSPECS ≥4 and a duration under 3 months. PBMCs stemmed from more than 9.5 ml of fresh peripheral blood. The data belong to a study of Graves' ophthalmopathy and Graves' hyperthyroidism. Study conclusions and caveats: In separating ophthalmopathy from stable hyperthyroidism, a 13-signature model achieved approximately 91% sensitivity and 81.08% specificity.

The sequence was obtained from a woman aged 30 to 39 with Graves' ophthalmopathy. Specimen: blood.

CDR3 in DNA: TGCAGTGCTAGGAGGGAACTGAACACTGAAGCTTTCTTT. Translated, it gives CSARRELNTEAFF. The chain couples TRBV20-1 to TRBJ1-1; D is unresolved. V lost 3 bases and J 0 bases, leaving 8 bases between the germline ends. CDR3 length: 13 amino acids. The germline gives CDR1 DFQATT, CDR2 SNEGSKA (reference sequence).